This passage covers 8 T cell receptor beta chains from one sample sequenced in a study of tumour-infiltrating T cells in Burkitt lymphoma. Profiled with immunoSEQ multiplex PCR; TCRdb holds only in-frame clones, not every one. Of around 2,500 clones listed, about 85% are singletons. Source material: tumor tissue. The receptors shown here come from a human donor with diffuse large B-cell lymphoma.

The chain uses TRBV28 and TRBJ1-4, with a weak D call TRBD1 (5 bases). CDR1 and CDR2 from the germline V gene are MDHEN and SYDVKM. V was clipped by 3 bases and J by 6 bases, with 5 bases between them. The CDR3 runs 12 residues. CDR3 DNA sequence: TGTGCCAGCAGTTTGGGGCATGAAAAACTGTTTTTT. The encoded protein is CASSLGHEKLFF.

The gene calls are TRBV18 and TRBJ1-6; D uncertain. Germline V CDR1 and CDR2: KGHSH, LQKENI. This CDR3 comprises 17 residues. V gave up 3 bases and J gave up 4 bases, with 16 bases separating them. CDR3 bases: TGTGCCAGCTCACCCCTCCCTGGCTCCTATTATAATTCACCCCTCCACTTT. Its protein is CASSPLPGSYYNSPLHF.

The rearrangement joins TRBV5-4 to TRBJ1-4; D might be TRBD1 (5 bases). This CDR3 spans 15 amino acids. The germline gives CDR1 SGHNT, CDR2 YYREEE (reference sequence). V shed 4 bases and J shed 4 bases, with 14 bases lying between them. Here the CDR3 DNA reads TGTGCCAGCAGCCGAGGGGACGGAGGTAATGAAAAACTGTTTTTT. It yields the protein CASSRGDGGNEKLFF.

As DNA, the CDR3 is TGTGCCAGCAGCGGGCTGGGGGGTGCCTCCAATGAGCAGTTCTTC. Translation gives CASSGLGGASNEQFF. This chain links TRBV9 with TRBJ2-1, with D possibly TRBD2 on 6 matching bases. This CDR3 spans 15 amino acids. Looked up from germline, CDR1 is SGDLS and CDR2 is YYNGEE. Trimming took 3 bases from V and 6 from J, leaving 16 bases between them.

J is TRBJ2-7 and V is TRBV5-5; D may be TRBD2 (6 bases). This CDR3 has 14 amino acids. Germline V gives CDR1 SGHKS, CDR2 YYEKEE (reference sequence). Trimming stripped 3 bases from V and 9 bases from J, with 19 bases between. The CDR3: CASSYGVGGVAQYF. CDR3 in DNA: TGTGCCAGCAGCTATGGGGTTGGCGGGGTGGCGCAGTACTTC.

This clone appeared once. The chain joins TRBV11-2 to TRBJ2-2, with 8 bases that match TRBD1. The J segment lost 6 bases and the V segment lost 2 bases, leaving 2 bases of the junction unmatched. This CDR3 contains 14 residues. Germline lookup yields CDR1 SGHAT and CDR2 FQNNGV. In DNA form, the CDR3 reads TGTGCCAGCAGCTTACAGGGGGCGCCCGGGGAGCTGTTTTTT. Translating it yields CASSLQGAPGELFF.

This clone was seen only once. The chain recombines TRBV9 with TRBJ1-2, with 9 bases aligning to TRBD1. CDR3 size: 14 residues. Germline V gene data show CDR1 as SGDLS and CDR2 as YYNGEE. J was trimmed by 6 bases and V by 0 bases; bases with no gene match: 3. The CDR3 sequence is CASSVGTGVHGYTF. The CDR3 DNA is TGTGCCAGCAGCGTAGGGACAGGGGTGCATGGCTACACCTTC.

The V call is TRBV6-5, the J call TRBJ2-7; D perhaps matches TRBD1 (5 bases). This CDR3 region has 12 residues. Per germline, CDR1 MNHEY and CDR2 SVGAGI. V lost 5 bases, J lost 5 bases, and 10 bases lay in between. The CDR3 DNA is TGTGCCAGCAGTCCCAGGGTCCACGAGCAGTACTTC. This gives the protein CASSPRVHEQYF.